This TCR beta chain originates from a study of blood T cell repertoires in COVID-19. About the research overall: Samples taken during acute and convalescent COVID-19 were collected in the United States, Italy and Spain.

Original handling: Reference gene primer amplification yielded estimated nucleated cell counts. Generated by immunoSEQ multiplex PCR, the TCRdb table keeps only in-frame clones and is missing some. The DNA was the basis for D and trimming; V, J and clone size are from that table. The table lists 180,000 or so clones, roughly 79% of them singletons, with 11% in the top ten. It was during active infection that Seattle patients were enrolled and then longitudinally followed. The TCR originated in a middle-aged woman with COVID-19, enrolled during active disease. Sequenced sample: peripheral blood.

DNA of the CDR3: TGTGCCAGCAGCGGGACAGGGGAAAATGAGCAGTTCTTC. It yields the protein CASSGTGENEQFF. The chain links TRBV9 to TRBJ2-1; 9 bases align to TRBD1. CDR3 length: 13 amino acids. The junction had 2 bases not matched to a gene; V was cut back by 3 bases and J by 7 bases. Germline V gene data show CDR1 as SGDLS and CDR2 as YYNGEE.